One sample yielded the 20 T cell receptor beta chains listed below, sequenced in a study of naive and memory T cell subsets. Two oligonucleotides, mixed equimolar, formed the beta constant-region primer covering TRBC1 and TRBC2. Nested alpha and beta constant-region primers with the SP2 primer drove four PCR rounds on ligated cDNA. TCRdb analysed the UMI-ligation and nested PCR reads with MiXCR anew, one entry per CDR3 protein. The repertoire consists of 8,000 or so distinct CDR3 sequences, with around 27% occurring once and the leading ten covering approximately 50%. Sequencing was performed on CD8+ TEMRA cells from blood. This sample's subset: effector memory re-expressing CD45RA, CD45RA+ CD27-. The receptors derive from a human donor in good health.

There are a few counts of this clonotype. The chain uses TRBV12-3 or TRBV12-4 and TRBJ1-2; D uncertain. V shed 5 bases and J shed 6 bases, with 13 bases lying between them. The CDR3 covers 13 residues. CDR3 DNA: TGTGCCAGCAGTAGAGGACGCCGGGATGGCTACACCTTC. Its protein product is CASSRGRRDGYTF.

This clonotype occurred a few times. This chain's CDR3 is CASSPSVDGSYEQYF. CDR3 DNA sequence: TGTGCCAGCAGCCCATCTGTGGACGGGTCCTACGAGCAGTACTTC. The rearrangement uses TRBV4-2 and TRBJ2-7, with D uncertain. There are 15 residues in the CDR3. Trimming left V 4 bases short and J 1 base short, with 14 bases between. Germline-derived CDR1 and CDR2 are LGHNA and YNFKEQ.

The chain carries TRBV29-1 and TRBJ2-1; D ambiguous. V dropped 0 bases and J dropped 7 bases, with 10 bases sitting between them. The length of the CDR3 is 13 residues. Germline V gene lookup returns CDR1 SQVTM and CDR2 ANQGSEA. The CDR3 here is CSVEDPWRNEQFF. The CDR3 DNA follows: TGCAGCGTTGAAGACCCCTGGCGGAATGAGCAGTTCTTC.

V gene TRBV7-2 combines with J gene TRBJ2-4; 12 bases map to TRBD2. Trimming at V came to 5 bases and at J to 7 bases, leaving 9 bases not matched to a gene. The germline gives CDR1 SGHTA, CDR2 FQGNSA. The CDR3 spans 16 residues. For the CDR3, the DNA is TGTGCCAGCAGCCCTACTAGCGGGGGGTGTAAGAACATTCAGTACTTC. It encodes CASSPTSGGCKNIQYF.

V usage is TRBV27 and J usage is TRBJ1-1, with 7 bases lining up with TRBD1. CDR3 length: 15 residues. The V gene end was trimmed by 5 bases and the J gene end by 5 bases; junction bases not matched to a gene: 11. The germline V gene encodes CDR1 MNHEY and CDR2 SMNVEV (reference sequence). CDR3 DNA: TGTGCCAGCAGTCCCCGACAGGGATGGACAACTGAAGCTTTCTTT. It translates to CASSPRQGWTTEAFF.

The table lists this clonotype with a few counts. The V and J genes are TRBV28 and TRBJ2-3, with D possibly matching TRBD2 (9 bases). The V gene's germline CDR1 is MDHEN and CDR2 SYDVKM. V was trimmed by 6 bases and J by 5 bases, leaving 24 bases between them. The CDR3 covers 17 residues. The CDR3 sequence: CASSLPGGGGVIDTQYF. CDR3 sequence (DNA): TGTGCCAGCAGCCTCCCAGGGGGCGGGGGGGTTATAGATACGCAGTATTTT.

The chain is built from TRBV29-1 and TRBJ2-2; the D gene is possibly TRBD2 (6 bases). Germline CDR1 and CDR2: SQVTM and ANQGSEA. Trimming pared 1 base from V and 1 base from J, leaving 7 bases between. The CDR3 loop spans 14 amino acids. The CDR3 here is CSVEGGKNTGELFF. As DNA, the CDR3 is TGCAGCGTTGAAGGCGGGAAGAACACCGGGGAGCTGTTTTTT.

This clonotype was observed a handful of times. V is TRBV12-3 or TRBV12-4 and J is TRBJ2-1; 7 nucleotides match TRBD2. The CDR3 consists of 14 residues. V was pared by 1 base and J by 7 bases, with 4 bases of the junction left unmatched. The DNA for the CDR3 is TGTGCCAGCAGTTTAGGCGGGAGAGATAATGAGCAGTTCTTC. Protein product: CASSLGGRDNEQFF.

This clonotype is labeled large. The chain uses TRBV12-3 or TRBV12-4 and TRBJ1-1; maybe TRBD1 (6 bases). V dropped 3 bases and J dropped 5 bases, with 13 bases sitting between them. This CDR3 spans 14 amino acids. CDR3: CASSLDGGGTEAFF. Here the CDR3 DNA reads TGTGCCAGCAGTTTGGACGGGGGCGGGACTGAAGCTTTCTTT.

This sequence joins TRBV6-6 and TRBJ1-1, with a weak D call TRBD1 (6 bases). The germline CDR1 and CDR2 sequences are MNHNY and SVGAGI (reference sequence). CDR3 length: 16 residues. Trimming took off 5 bases at V and 2 bases at J, with 18 bases between the two ends. The CDR3 loop reads CASSDRGGTFNTEAFF. Written as DNA, the CDR3 is TGTGCCAGCAGTGACAGAGGGGGGACTTTCAACACTGAAGCTTTCTTT.

This clonotype has a handful of counts. The DNA of the CDR3 is TGTGCCAGCAGTGCCGGGACTAGCACCGGGGAGCTGTTTTTT. The encoded protein is CASSAGTSTGELFF. The chain links TRBV6-4 to TRBJ2-2, with 8 bases matching TRBD2. The germline V gene encodes CDR1 MRHNA and CDR2 SNTAGT. V was clipped by 4 bases and J by 4 bases; unmatched bases: 2. This CDR3 comprises 14 residues.

This clonotype is medium-sized (0.01 to 0.1%) in the sample. A single base separates this from a much larger clone, so it may be a read error. The chain is built from TRBV24-1 and TRBJ2-1, with TRBD2 matching over 9 bases. V gave up 3 bases and J gave up 3 bases; unmatched junction bases: 5. This CDR3 is 16 amino acids long. CDR1 is KGHDR, CDR2 SFDVKD, per germline. The CDR3 reads CATSDTGTSRYNEQFF. The CDR3 bases are TGTGCCACCAGTGATACCGGGACTAGCCGCTACAATGAGCAGTTCTTC.

This clonotype turned up a few times. This sequence joins TRBV27 and TRBJ2-2; D ambiguous. Trimming removed 0 bases from V and 6 bases from J, with 5 bases in between. Germline V gives CDR1 MNHEY, CDR2 SMNVEV (reference sequence). This CDR3 is 13 amino acids long. CDR3 bases: TGTGCCAGCAGTTTATCTAATGCCGGGGAGCTGTTTTTT. Its protein is CASSLSNAGELFF.

This clonotype was counted a few times. The rearrangement joins TRBV19 to TRBJ2-7; 7 nucleotides match TRBD1. J lost 0 bases, V lost 4 bases, and 6 bases had no gene match. The germline V gene encodes CDR1 LNHDA and CDR2 SQIVND (reference sequence). The CDR3 contains 15 residues. CDR3: CASSTGTASSYEQYF. CDR3 coding DNA: TGTGCCAGTAGTACGGGGACAGCGAGCTCCTACGAGCAGTACTTC.

This clonotype has a handful of counts. The rearrangement links TRBV10-3 to TRBJ2-1; 13 bases match TRBD2. V lost 10 bases, J lost 8 bases, and 11 bases stayed unmatched. Germline V gene lookup returns CDR1 ENHRY and CDR2 SYGVKD. The CDR3 consists of 15 residues. This chain's CDR3 is CATSTGTSGIDEQFF. CDR3 coding DNA: TGTGCCACCTCTACCGGGACTAGCGGGATTGATGAGCAGTTCTTC.

This clonotype has only a few counts. The chain joins TRBV7-9 to TRBJ2-7, with TRBD1 identical over 8 bases. The germline V gene encodes CDR1 SEHNR and CDR2 FQNEAQ (reference sequence). The CDR3 spans 13 residues. Losses at the gene ends were 4 bases for V and 6 bases for J; bases not matched to a gene: 5. The CDR3 DNA follows: TGTGCCAGCAGCTCGAAACAGGGGGGCGAGCAGTACTTC. Translation gives CASSSKQGGEQYF. The variable domain in full, completed from reference TRBV7-9 and TRBJ2-7, reads DTGVSQNPRHKITKRGQNVTFRCDPISEHNRLYWYRQTLGQGPEFLTYFQNEAQLEKSRLLSDRFSAERPKGSFSTLEIQRTEQGDSAMYLCASSSKQGGEQYFGPGTRLTVT.

CDR3 sequence reads: CASSSTASEAEAFF. The CDR3 nucleotides are TGTGCCAGCAGCTCCACGGCATCTGAGGCTGAAGCTTTCTTT. The rearrangement joins TRBV7-8 to TRBJ1-1, with D hard to call. Trimming removed 4 bases from V and 6 bases from J, with 15 bases in between. Germline loops: CDR1 SGHVS, CDR2 FQNEAQ. This CDR3 spans 14 amino acids. Variable domain in full (rest from reference TRBV7-8 and TRBJ1-1): GAGVSQSPRYKVAKRGQDVALRCDPISGHVSLFWYQQALGQGPEFLTYFQNEAQLDKSGLPSDRFFAERPEGSVSTLKIQRTQQEDSAVYLCASSSTASEAEAFFGQGTRLTVV.

Here the CDR3 DNA reads TGTGCCAGCAGTCCCCCACCAGTCTGGACAGCCTACGAGCAGTACTTC. Its protein is CASSPPPVWTAYEQYF. This sequence joins TRBV12-3 or TRBV12-4 and TRBJ2-7, with a possible D match to TRBD1 (6 bases). Trimming pared 5 bases from V and 2 bases from J, leaving 19 bases between. This CDR3 contains 16 residues.

This clonotype was observed a few times. This chain links TRBV20-1 with TRBJ2-7, with 8 bases that match TRBD1. Trimming took 2 bases from V and 3 from J; bases not matched to a gene: 6. CDR1 DFQATT and CDR2 SNEGSKA come from the germline V gene (reference sequence). The CDR3 has 14 amino acids. CDR3 in amino acids: CSARSDREFYEQYF. The CDR3 region has the DNA TGCAGTGCTAGATCGGACAGGGAATTCTACGAGCAGTACTTC.

By sample fraction, this clonotype is medium-sized. The V gene is TRBV29-1, the J gene TRBJ1-2; D remains ambiguous. V lost 3 bases, J lost 5 bases, and 16 bases lay in between. This CDR3 has 14 residues. Germline V gives CDR1 SQVTM, CDR2 ANQGSEA. CDR3 in amino acids: CSVEGPLRPYGYTF. DNA for the CDR3: TGCAGCGTTGAGGGTCCTTTAAGACCATATGGCTACACCTTC.